This T cell receptor (beta chain) appears in the sequencing data of a study of T cells in Graves' hyperthyroidism and ophthalmopathy. This clonotype was seen repeatedly, ten times or more. The germline gives CDR1 MDHEN, CDR2 SYDVKM. Trimming took 2 bases from V and 3 from J; bases not matched to a gene: 0. This CDR3 has 14 amino acids. Authors of the study amplified TCR beta CDR3 regions from RNA transcripts. The HTBI primer set served for first-round RT-PCR of the TCR CDR3. MiXCR, applied by TCRdb to the multiplex PCR reads, yields one record per CDR3 protein. Here the sample spans hundreds of thousands of distinct CDR3 sequences, approximately 17% being singletons. Duration under 3 months, a NOSPECS grade of at least 4, and a Clinical Activity Score of at least 3 characterized the ophthalmopathy patients.

Sequenced material: blood. V gene TRBV28 combines with J gene TRBJ2-2; TRBD1 matches at 7 bases. The source of this sequence is a woman under 30 with Graves' ophthalmopathy. DNA for the CDR3: TGTGCCAGCAGTTTAACAGGGGACACCGGGGAGCTGTTTTTT. Residues: CASSLTGDTGELFF. The full variable domain, completed using reference TRBV28 and TRBJ2-2, is DVKVTQSSRYLVKRTGEKVFLECVQDMDHENMFWYRQDPGLGLRLIYFSYDVKMKEKGDIPEGYSVSREKKERFSLILESASTNQTSMYLCASSLTGDTGELFFGEGSRLTVL.